These 15 T cell receptor beta chains came from one sample sequenced in a study of blood T cell repertoires in COVID-19 (dated by TCRdb to 2018 to 2020). Libraries were built with the immunoSEQ multiplex PCR assay. TCRdb took over this immuneACCESS table, retaining in-frame rearrangements with V and J assigned. Such tables are incomplete; in checked studies, under half of the missing clones stem from an unresolved V gene, and the remainder is unexplained. The sample table shows approximately 180,000 clones, and roughly 86% are seen once. The leading ten clones occupy around 1.6% of the sample. The source material was peripheral blood. These receptor sequences come from a woman in her 50s with acute or convalescent COVID-19.

V usage is TRBV7-9 and J usage is TRBJ2-3, with TRBD2 as a possible D gene (5 bases). The V end was cut by 4 bases, the J end by 2 bases, with 10 bases between. Germline V gene sequence: CDR1 SEHNR, CDR2 FQNEAQ (reference sequence). This CDR3 spans 14 amino acids. The CDR3 here is CASSWTGDTDTQYF. The DNA for the CDR3 is TGTGCCAGCAGCTGGACTGGGGACACAGATACGCAGTATTTT.

The rearrangement links TRBV12-1 to TRBJ2-7; TRBD1 is taken as the D call from the table, unchecked against the DNA. TRBV12-1 is an annotated pseudogene. The CDR3 length is 14 residues. The DNA for the CDR3 is TGTGCCACTCCACCGGGACAGGAAGACTACGAGCAGTACTTC. This codes for CATPPGQEDYEQYF.

The chain couples TRBV18 to TRBJ1-1; TRBD1 might be the D (5 bases). The CDR3 extends over 15 amino acids. The germline CDR1 and CDR2 sequences are KGHSH and LQKENI. Trimming stripped 2 bases from V and 0 bases from J, with 10 bases between. The CDR3 DNA reads TGTGCCAGCTCACCAACAGGTCCCATGAACACTGAAGCTTTCTTT. Amino acid sequence: CASSPTGPMNTEAFF.

The genes are TRBV5-1 and TRBJ2-3; 10 nucleotides line up with TRBD2. CDR3 length equals 16 residues. J gave up 4 bases and V 3 bases, and 8 bases lay outside the gene matches. In germline, CDR1 is SGHRS, CDR2 YFSETQ. The CDR3 DNA reads TGCGCCAGCAGCTCCCATGGGGGGACTAGCGCAGATACGCAGTATTTT. Protein sequence: CASSSHGGTSADTQYF.

This chain connects TRBV18 to TRBJ2-5, with a tentative D call TRBD1 (5 bases). With 2 bases removed from V and 5 bases from J, the gap between germline ends came to 18 bases. Germline V gives CDR1 KGHSH, CDR2 LQKENI. The length of the CDR3 is 16 residues. DNA of the CDR3: TGTGCCAGCTCACCAGCGGCAGGGTGGGGTGAGGAGACCCAGTACTTC. Its translation is CASSPAAGWGEETQYF.

V usage is TRBV6-2 or TRBV6-3 and J usage is TRBJ2-7, with 7 bases that match TRBD1. The V and J ends lost 2 bases and 3 bases, in that order; junction bases with no gene match: 13. Germline V CDR1 and CDR2: MNHEY, SVGEGT. This CDR3 region has 17 residues. The chain's CDR3 is CASSYRLDRSLFYEQYF. CDR3 nucleotides: TGTGCCAGCAGTTACCGCTTGGACAGGTCGCTCTTCTACGAGCAGTACTTC.

The rearrangement joins TRBV15 to TRBJ1-3; D gene unclear. Germline CDR1 reads LNHNV; CDR2 reads YYDKDF (reference sequence). V was shortened by 6 bases and J by 2 bases, with 5 bases between the two germline ends. The CDR3 extends over 12 amino acids. CDR3 residues: CATSPAGNTIYF. The CDR3 nucleotides are TGTGCCACCAGTCCGGCTGGAAACACCATATATTTT.

This rearrangement joins TRBV27 to TRBJ2-2; the D gene is possibly TRBD1 (6 bases). There are 17 residues in the CDR3. Germline V gene lookup returns CDR1 MNHEY and CDR2 SMNVEV (reference sequence). V was clipped by 0 bases and J by 4 bases, with 15 bases between them. The CDR3 DNA reads as TGTGCCAGCAGTTTATCGCCGGGACAAAGGGTCACCGGGGAGCTGTTTTTT. This gives the protein CASSLSPGQRVTGELFF.

This chain links TRBV10-3 with TRBJ1-1; D is undetermined. Trimming left V 1 base short and J 1 base short, with 7 bases between. The germline gives CDR1 ENHRY, CDR2 SYGVKD. This CDR3 spans 14 amino acids. The CDR3 sequence: CAISEWRKNTEAFF. The DNA of the CDR3 is TGTGCCATCAGTGAGTGGAGGAAGAACACTGAAGCTTTCTTT.

The V and J genes are TRBV21-1 and TRBJ1-1. TRBV21-1 is a pseudogene locus. CDR3 size: 14 residues. CDR3 amino acids: CASSLRRGGTEAFF. The CDR3 nucleotides are TGTGCCAGCAGCCTTCGGAGGGGGGGCACTGAAGCTTTCTTT.

The rearrangement links TRBV3-1 (or the pseudogene TRBV3-2) to TRBJ2-3; the D gene is possibly TRBD2 (6 bases). Germline-derived CDR1 and CDR2 are LGHDT and YNNKEL (reference sequence). This CDR3 is built from 14 residues. V lost 1 base, J lost 4 bases, and 9 bases lay in between. The CDR3 DNA reads as TGTGCCAGCAGCCAAGGTGGGGAGGCAGATACGCAGTATTTT. Translating it yields CASSQGGEADTQYF.

The chain has TRBV10-3 and TRBJ2-6; possible D gene TRBD1, 6 bases. Deletions cut 0 bases from V and 0 bases from J, with 18 bases between. CDR1 and CDR2 (germline): ENHRY, SYGVKD. This CDR3 spans 20 amino acids. The CDR3 protein is CAISESGAASQRSGANVLTF. CDR3 nucleotides: TGTGCCATCAGTGAGTCGGGGGCAGCGAGTCAACGCTCTGGGGCCAACGTCCTGACTTTC.

The chain joins TRBV7-9 to TRBJ1-2, with a weak D call TRBD1 (6 bases). The germline gives CDR1 SEHNR, CDR2 FQNEAQ (reference sequence). The ends were cut back, 3 bases at V and 4 bases at J, with 9 bases in the middle. This CDR3 has 13 residues. Written as DNA, the CDR3 is TGTGCCAGCAGCTTTTTACAGGGCTATGGCTACACCTTC. This gives the protein CASSFLQGYGYTF.

For this clone: This may stem from a read error, because a much larger clone lies one nucleotide away. The chain carries TRBV5-6 and TRBJ2-7; TRBD1 matches 7 bases. Germline V gives CDR1 SGHDT, CDR2 YYEEEE. The CDR3 runs 14 residues. V trimming: 0 bases; J trimming: 2 bases; junction bases outside the gene matches: 2. The CDR3 region has the DNA TGTGCCAGCAGCTTGGGGGGGACAGCCTACGAGCAGTACTTC. Amino acids: CASSLGGTAYEQYF.

The chain combines TRBV10-1 with TRBJ2-7; TRBD2 matches at 11 bases. V trimming: 3 bases; J trimming: 7 bases; junction bases outside the gene matches: 5. Germline V gives CDR1 WNHNN, CDR2 SYGVQD (reference sequence). The length of the CDR3 is 14 residues. Written as DNA, the CDR3 is TGCGCCAGCAGTGATATAGCGGGAGGGCAGGAGCAGTACTTC. This gives the protein CASSDIAGGQEQYF.